This TCR beta chain was sequenced for a study of blood T cell repertoires in COVID-19. The protocol was immunoSEQ multiplex PCR, while the TCRdb copy is restricted to in-frame clones and leaves out a portion. The repertoire holds approximately 120,000 clones, with roughly 85% as singletons. Unmatched junction bases numbered 3, after V lost 4 bases and J lost 6 bases. The germline V gene encodes CDR1 SGHVS and CDR2 FQNEAQ. The CDR3 sequence is 13 residues long. Sequencing input: peripheral blood. This clonotype originated in a woman of 80 years or more with acute or convalescent COVID-19. The chain carries TRBV7-8 and TRBJ2-3, with 8 bases lining up with TRBD1. DNA for the CDR3: TGTGCCAGCAGCTCGACAGGGGTGGATACGCAGTATTTT. Protein: CASSSTGVDTQYF.